This T cell receptor beta chain was sequenced for a study of metastatic and nonmetastatic thyroid tumors. CDR3 length: 15 amino acids. V was pared by 3 bases and J by 3 bases, with 15 bases between. Germline V lookup: CDR1 SGHTA, CDR2 FQGNSA. TCRdb re-clonotyped the PCR reads through MiXCR. The sample lists nearly 35,000 clones, under 20% occurring once. Patients were all untreated before their thyroid surgery. This clone was detected many times. The chain has TRBV7-2 and TRBJ2-7; D ambiguous. The sequenced material came from blood. The receptor's source is a female donor with papillary thyroid cancer or a benign thyroid nodule (not recorded which). Some clones in this sample may be carry-over from other donors' samples. Here the CDR3 reads CASSLARIGIYEQYF. For the CDR3, the DNA is TGTGCCAGCAGCTTGGCTAGGATAGGAATCTACGAGCAGTACTTC.